This TCR beta chain derives from a study of CD8+ T cells in alopecia areata. Study-level information: Administration of oral tofacitinib to treated patients was at 5 to 10 mg twice daily.

Sequencing used cDNA as its template, made by extracting RNA and reverse transcribing it. This table comes from immunoSEQ multiplex PCR, and its TCRdb copy is limited to in-frame clones, with some not included. The table records around 110,000 clones, over 80% of them present only once. Treatment in this sample: oral pan-JAK inhibitor, 5-10 mg twice daily. Collection of lesional scalp punch biopsies and peripheral blood was performed in alopecia areata patients. The authors sorted CD4+ and CD8+ T cells from PBMCs. The CDR3 is 14 residues long. V lost 5 bases and J lost 0, with 10 bases in between. Germline-derived CDR1 and CDR2 are MDHEN and SYDVKM.

The receptor was isolated from a human donor with alopecia areata. The rearrangement uses TRBV28 and TRBJ1-1, with D unresolved. Source: CD8+ T cells sorted from blood, taken at week 24, from a patient treated with tofacitinib. In DNA form, the CDR3 reads TGTGCCAGCAGTAAATTAGGGTTGAACACTGAAGCTTTCTTT. Its protein product is CASSKLGLNTEAFF.